Shown below are 10 T cell receptor beta chains from a single sample sequenced in a study of blood T cells in healthy people across ages. The use of a sample-barcoded 5' primer and a J-beta primer mix characterized a second PCR of roughly 7 to 11 cycles. Each CDR3 protein gets one entry after TCRdb re-called the 5' RACE reads with MiXCR. This table has 1,500,000 or so distinct CDR3 sequences, around 59% appearing once. The sequenced sample was blood. The receptors come from a man aged 18 to 29 in good health.

This clonotype was detected once. At one end, the junction sequence differs from germline, possibly due to a read error. CDR3 nucleotides: TGTGCCAGCAGTCCCCACACCCGCACCTATGGCTACACCTTT. Translated, it gives CASSPHTRTYGYTF. The chain employs TRBV27 and TRBJ1-2; D gene ambiguous. CDR3 length equals 14 residues. In germline, CDR1 is MNHEY, CDR2 SMNVEV (reference sequence).

The chain combines TRBV20-1 with TRBJ2-5, with D perhaps TRBD1 or TRBD2 (7 bases each). The CDR3 covers 15 residues. CDR1 and CDR2 from the germline V gene are DFQATT and SNEGSKA (reference sequence). Trimming left V 1 base short and J 4 bases short, with 16 bases between. In DNA form, the CDR3 reads TGCAGTGCTAGAGGGGAGACAGGGAGGGGAGAGACCCAGTACTTC. Its protein is CSARGETGRGETQYF.

The table lists this clonotype with a count of one. The chain recombines TRBV6-5 with TRBJ2-1; D is perhaps TRBD1 (6 bases). The J call may not be correct, given that the DNA end is closer to TRBJ2-7. Germline CDR1 and CDR2: MNHEY and SVGAGI. CDR3 length equals 15 residues. The CDR3 bases are TGTGCCAGCAGTTACTCTGGAGGACAGCTCAATGAGCAGTACTTC. This translates into CASSYSGGQLNEQYF.

The chain uses TRBV7-8 and TRBJ2-7, with 8 bases identical to TRBD1. This CDR3 contains 17 residues. Germline loops: CDR1 SGHVS, CDR2 FQNEAQ. Trimming removed 2 bases from V and 4 bases from J; junction bases left unmatched: 13. The chain's CDR3 is CASSLSNPGTGRYEQYF. The CDR3 DNA follows: TGTGCCAGCAGCTTAAGTAACCCCGGGACAGGACGATACGAGCAGTACTTC. Using reference TRBV7-8 and TRBJ2-7 for the parts outside the CDR3, the full variable domain is GAGVSQSPRYKVAKRGQDVALRCDPISGHVSLFWYQQALGQGPEFLTYFQNEAQLDKSGLPSDRFFAERPEGSVSTLKIQRTQQEDSAVYLCASSLSNPGTGRYEQYFGPGTRLTVT.

The chain has TRBV27 and TRBJ2-3, with D tentatively TRBD1 (6 bases). V shed 4 bases and J shed 1 base, with 12 bases lying between them. CDR3 length: 15 residues. Germline CDR1 and CDR2: MNHEY and SMNVEV (reference sequence). In nucleotides, the CDR3 is TGTGCCAGCAGTTCTGGGGGCAGGGGCACAGATACGCAGTATTTT. Amino acids: CASSSGGRGTDTQYF.

The CDR3 sequence is CASSLDHTYEQYF. The CDR3 nucleotides are TGCGCCAGCAGCTTGGACCACACCTACGAGCAGTACTTC. The chain joins TRBV5-1 to TRBJ2-7; no clear D. The CDR3 is 13 amino acids. With 0 bases removed from V and 2 bases from J, the gap between germline ends came to 6 bases. Germline-derived CDR1 and CDR2 are SGHRS and YFSETQ.

This chain joins TRBV10-1 and TRBJ1-4, with D perhaps TRBD1 (5 bases). CDR3 length equals 15 residues. Germline-derived CDR1 and CDR2 are WNHNN and SYGVQD (reference sequence). Trimming shortened V by 3 bases and J by 7 bases, and 15 bases separated the two germline ends. The CDR3 spells CASSDSGTPGEKLFF. CDR3 DNA sequence: TGCGCCAGCAGTGACTCCGGGACGCCGGGTGAAAAACTGTTTTTT.

The J gene is TRBJ2-5, the V gene TRBV5-1; 10 positions agree with TRBD2. Trimming cost V 0 bases and J 11 bases; bases outside gene matches: 13. The CDR3 sequence is 16 residues long. Germline V CDR1 and CDR2: SGHRS, YFSETQ. The CDR3: CASSLEVAGGPNEQYF. In DNA form, the CDR3 reads TGCGCCAGCAGCTTGGAGGTAGCGGGGGGCCCCAATGAGCAGTACTTC.

The chain combines TRBV20-1 with TRBJ2-1; 7 positions match TRBD2. This CDR3 spans 12 amino acids. V was pared by 5 bases and J by 10 bases, with 8 bases of the junction left unmatched. The germline CDR1 and CDR2 sequences are DFQATT and SNEGSKA (reference sequence). This CDR3 is CSAGSAGEEQFF. CDR3 nucleotides: TGCAGTGCTGGGTCGGCGGGAGAGGAGCAGTTCTTC.

The genes are TRBV30 and TRBJ2-1; 10 bases fit TRBD2. V gave up 4 bases and J gave up 10 bases; unmatched junction bases: 16. This CDR3 has 16 amino acids. Germline CDR1 GTSNPN, CDR2 SVGIG (reference sequence). The DNA of the CDR3 is TGTGCCTGGACAGCGGGAGGGCCCATCATGTTAAGCGAGCAGTTCTTC. Encoded protein: CAWTAGGPIMLSEQFF.